This T cell receptor (beta chain) was obtained from a study of OX40 agonist ivuxolimab in advanced cancers. Study information: Participants could have had prior anti-PD-1, anti-PD-L1 or anti-CTLA-4 therapy, and roughly 40% had some.

CDR3 length: 17 residues. V gave up 6 bases and J gave up 5 bases; unmatched junction bases: 12. Germline loops: CDR1 MNHEY, CDR2 SMNVEV (reference sequence). Assay used: immunoSEQ multiplex PCR; TCRdb lists only in-frame clones, some missing. The sample shows about 93,000 clones, 92% of them seen only once. This sequence was found in an adult with an advanced solid tumor such as melanoma, head and neck, liver or kidney cancer. The genes are TRBV27 and TRBJ2-3, with 12 bases identical to TRBD2. The sequencing here drew on CD4+ or CD8+ T cells sorted from blood, taken in a trial of the OX40 agonist ivuxolimab. The CDR3 coding sequence is TGTGCCAGCAGGGTTTTTGATCCGGGACTAGCGGGAGATACGCAGTATTTT. It translates to CASRVFDPGLAGDTQYF.